The 7 T cell receptor beta chains below come from one sample, sequenced in a study of cytomegalovirus exposure and HLA in healthy donors. 13 Jbeta primers and 60 Vbeta primers were used for the PCR. The repertoire was sequenced with immunoSEQ multiplex PCR; TCRdb's copy has only in-frame clones and lacks some. The data show roughly 140,000 clones, 78% seen once. Sequenced input: PBMCs. These receptors came from a female donor in good health and CMV-seronegative.

The chain links TRBV5-4 to TRBJ1-4; 12 bases match TRBD1. Looked up from germline, CDR1 is SGHNT and CDR2 is YYREEE (reference sequence). The junction had 8 bases not matched to a gene; V was cut back by 3 bases and J by 8 bases. The CDR3 extends over 16 amino acids. In DNA, the CDR3 is TGTGCCAGCAGCTCCAACGGGGGACAGGGGGCGGAAAAACTGTTTTTT. This codes for CASSSNGGQGAEKLFF.

The chain joins TRBV7-9 to TRBJ2-3, with 9 bases matching TRBD1. Trimming at V came to 4 bases and at J to 3 bases, leaving 5 bases not matched to a gene. Looked up from germline, CDR1 is SEHNR and CDR2 is FQNEAQ (reference sequence). The CDR3 extends over 15 amino acids. The CDR3 here is CASSSRDRVTDTQYF. As DNA, the CDR3 is TGTGCCAGCAGCTCCCGGGACAGGGTAACAGATACGCAGTATTTT.

The J gene is TRBJ1-6, the V gene TRBV7-2; tentative D call: TRBD1 (6 bases). The CDR3 totals 15 residues. Trimming stripped 1 base from V and 7 bases from J, with 11 bases between. The germline V gene has CDR1 SGHTA and CDR2 FQGNSA. This chain's CDR3 is CASSLGTVLNSPLHF. CDR3 DNA: TGTGCCAGCAGCTTAGGGACAGTACTCAATTCACCCCTCCACTTT.

V usage is TRBV5-5 and J usage is TRBJ1-3, with 7 bases that match TRBD1. With 4 bases clipped from V and 2 bases from J, the junction kept 3 bases outside the gene matches. CDR3 size: 14 residues. Germline assignment: CDR1 SGHKS and CDR2 YYEKEE (reference sequence). The chain's CDR3 is CASSPGTAGNTIYF. CDR3 in DNA: TGTGCCAGCAGCCCTGGGACAGCTGGAAACACCATATATTTT.

The chain links TRBV5-4 to TRBJ2-1, with 12 positions matching TRBD2. Germline V CDR1 and CDR2: SGHNT, YYREEE (reference sequence). This CDR3 spans 15 amino acids. The ends lost 2 bases at V and 7 bases at J; junction bases unmatched: 4. The CDR3 DNA sequence: TGTGCCAGCAGCTTACTAGCGGGAGGTAGGAATGAGCAGTTCTTC. It encodes CASSLLAGGRNEQFF.

The chain employs TRBV2 and TRBJ2-3; a possible D gene is TRBD2 (6 bases). V lost 7 bases to trimming and J lost 1 base, with 9 bases between them. Germline lookup yields CDR1 SNHLY and CDR2 FYNNEI. The CDR3 is 13 amino acids. The CDR3 DNA sequence: TGTGCCAGCATGCGGGGAGGCACAGATACGCAGTATTTT. Its translation: CASMRGGTDTQYF.

The rearrangement links TRBV27 to TRBJ2-3; D is unclear. CDR3 length equals 15 residues. From germline, CDR1 is MNHEY and CDR2 SMNVEV (reference sequence). V lost 2 bases to trimming and J lost 5 bases, with 14 bases between them. The CDR3 spells CASSLAVDRRDTQYF. The CDR3 bases are TGTGCCAGCAGTTTAGCGGTGGATCGGAGAGATACGCAGTATTTT.